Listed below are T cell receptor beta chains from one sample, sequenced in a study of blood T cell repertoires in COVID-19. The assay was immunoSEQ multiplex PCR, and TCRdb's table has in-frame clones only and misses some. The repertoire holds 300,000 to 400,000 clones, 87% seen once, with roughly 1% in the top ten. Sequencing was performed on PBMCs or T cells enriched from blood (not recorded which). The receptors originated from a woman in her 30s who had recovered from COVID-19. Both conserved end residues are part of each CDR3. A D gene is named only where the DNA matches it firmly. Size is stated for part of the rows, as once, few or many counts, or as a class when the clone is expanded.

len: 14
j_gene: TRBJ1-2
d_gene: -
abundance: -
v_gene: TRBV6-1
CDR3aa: CASSELQGRYGYTF
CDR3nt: TGTGCCAGCAGTGAACTCCAGGGTCGGTATGGCTACACCTTC

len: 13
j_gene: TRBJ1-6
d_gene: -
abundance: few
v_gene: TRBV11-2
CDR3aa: CASTLGGSSPLHF
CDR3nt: TGTGCCAGCACCCTCGGGGGGAGCTCACCCCTCCACTTT

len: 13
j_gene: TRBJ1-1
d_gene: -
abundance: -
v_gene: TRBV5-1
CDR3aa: CASALVQNTEAFF
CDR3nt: TGCGCCAGCGCTCTAGTTCAGAACACTGAAGCTTTCTTT

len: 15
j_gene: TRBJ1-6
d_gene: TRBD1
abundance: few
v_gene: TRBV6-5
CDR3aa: CAVLSRQGSNSPLHF
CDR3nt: TGTGCCGTTCTCTCGCGACAGGGGAGCAATTCACCCCTCCACTTT

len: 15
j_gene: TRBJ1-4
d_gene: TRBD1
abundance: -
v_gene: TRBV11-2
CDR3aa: CASSPRTGFNEKLFF
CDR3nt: TGTGCCAGCAGCCCCCGGACAGGCTTTAATGAAAAACTGTTTTTT

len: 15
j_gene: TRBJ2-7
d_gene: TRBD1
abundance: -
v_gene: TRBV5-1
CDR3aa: CASSLAGTGREEQYF
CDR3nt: TGCGCCAGCAGCTTGGCCGGGACAGGGAGGGAAGAGCAGTACTTC

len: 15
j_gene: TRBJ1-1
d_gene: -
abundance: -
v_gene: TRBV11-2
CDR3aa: CASSLGTKGWPEAFF
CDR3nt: TGTGCCAGCAGCTTAGGGACAAAAGGCTGGCCTGAAGCTTTCTTT

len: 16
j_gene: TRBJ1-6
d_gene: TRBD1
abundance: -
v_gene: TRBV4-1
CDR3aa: CASSQEFRQGSSPLHF
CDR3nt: TGCGCCAGCAGCCAAGAATTCCGACAGGGTTCTTCACCCCTCCACTTT

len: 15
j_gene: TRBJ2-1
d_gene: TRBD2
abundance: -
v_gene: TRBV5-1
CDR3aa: CASRGTGLAVNEQFF
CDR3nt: TGCGCCAGCAGGGGGACGGGACTAGCGGTGAATGAGCAGTTCTTC

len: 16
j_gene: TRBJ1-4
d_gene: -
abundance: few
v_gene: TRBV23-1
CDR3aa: CASSQSRGGVDEKLFF
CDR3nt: TGCGCCAGCAGTCAATCACGCGGGGGGGTGGATGAAAAACTGTTTTTT

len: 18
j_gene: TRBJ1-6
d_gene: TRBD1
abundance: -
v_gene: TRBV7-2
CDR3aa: CASSLYRGLDSYNSPLHF
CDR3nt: TGTGCCAGCAGCCTCTACAGGGGGCTGGACTCCTATAATTCACCCCTCCACTTT

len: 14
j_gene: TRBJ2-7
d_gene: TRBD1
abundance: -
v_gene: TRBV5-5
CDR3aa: CASSFRDRVYEQYF
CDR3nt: TGTGCCAGCAGCTTCCGGGACAGGGTCTACGAGCAGTACTTC

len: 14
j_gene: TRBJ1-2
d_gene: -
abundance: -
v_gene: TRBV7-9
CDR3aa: CASSLLDSYYGYTF
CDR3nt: TGTGCCAGCAGCTTACTCGACAGCTACTATGGCTACACCTTC

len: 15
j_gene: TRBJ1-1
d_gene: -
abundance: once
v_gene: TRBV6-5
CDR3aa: CASSQLTAMNTEAFF
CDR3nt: TGTGCCAGCAGCCAACTGACAGCCATGAACACTGAAGCTTTCTTT

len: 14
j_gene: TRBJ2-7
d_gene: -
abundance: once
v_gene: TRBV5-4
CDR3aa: CASSLAGDTFKQYF
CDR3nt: TGTGCCAGCAGCTTGGCCGGCGACACCTTCAAGCAGTACTTC

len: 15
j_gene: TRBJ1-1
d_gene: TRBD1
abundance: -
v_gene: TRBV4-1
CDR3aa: CASSQEPYRGPEAFF
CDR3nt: TGCGCCAGCAGCCAAGAACCGTACAGGGGACCTGAAGCTTTCTTT